Detailed here is one TCR beta chain. Which antigen it targets is not known. Base quality data are lacking; no much larger clone is found one base away. Trimming at the junction amounts to 5 bases on V and 7 bases on J, and the germline ends lie 8 bases apart. The CDR3 spans 12 residues, from the cysteine through the phenylalanine. CDR3 DNA only is kept here, 36 bases in frame from base 1. CDR1 is given as SEHNR and CDR2 as FQNEAQ, both from the germline V gene (reference sequence). Libraries were constructed by the immunoSEQ multiplex PCR assay. As stored in TCRdb, this immuneACCESS dataset retains in-frame rearrangements with V and J assigned. A fraction of the clones does not appear; measured against another copy, unresolved V genes explain less than half of the discrepancy, and the remainder lacks a known reason. For this sample the table gives 90,000 to 100,000 clones, of which just under 95% were detected only once. Of the sample, 0.33% is held by the ten largest clones.

These data come from a study of technical replicates of blood from a few donors (dated by TCRdb to 2015 to 2018). What was sequenced was T cells isolated from PBMCs. The chain joins TRBV7-9 to TRBJ2-2, with TRBD2 perhaps the D gene, on 6 matching bases. The source of this sequence is a human donor in good health. The DNA reads as follows: TGTGCCAGCAGCGTGGGGGGCGGGGAGCTGTTTTTT. This yields the protein CASSVGGGELFF.